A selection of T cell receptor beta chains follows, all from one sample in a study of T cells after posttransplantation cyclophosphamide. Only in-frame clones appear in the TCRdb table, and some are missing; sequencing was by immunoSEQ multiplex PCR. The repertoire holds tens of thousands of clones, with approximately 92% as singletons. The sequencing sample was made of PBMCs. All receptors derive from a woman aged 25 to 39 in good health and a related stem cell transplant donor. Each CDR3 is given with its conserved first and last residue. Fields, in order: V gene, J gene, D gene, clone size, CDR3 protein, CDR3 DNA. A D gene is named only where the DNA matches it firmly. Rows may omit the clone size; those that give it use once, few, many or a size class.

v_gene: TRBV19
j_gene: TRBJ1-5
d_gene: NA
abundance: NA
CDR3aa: CASSINRARVNQPKHF
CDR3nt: TGTGCCAGTAGTATAAACAGGGCTAGGGTCAATCAGCCCAAGCATTTT

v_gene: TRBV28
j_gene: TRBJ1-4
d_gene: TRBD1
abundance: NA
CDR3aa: CASSFYLGDREGKLFF
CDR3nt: TGTGCCAGCAGTTTCTATCTTGGGGACAGGGAGGGGAAACTGTTTTTT

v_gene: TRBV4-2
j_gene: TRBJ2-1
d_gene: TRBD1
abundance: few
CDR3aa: CASSQGVGGDEQFF
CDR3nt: TGTGCCAGCAGCCAAGGGGTAGGGGGCGATGAGCAGTTCTTC

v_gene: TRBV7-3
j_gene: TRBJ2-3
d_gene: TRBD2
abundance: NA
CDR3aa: CASSLTTSGVRGTQYF
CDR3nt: TGTGCCAGCAGCTTAACGACTAGCGGGGTCCGCGGTACGCAGTATTTT

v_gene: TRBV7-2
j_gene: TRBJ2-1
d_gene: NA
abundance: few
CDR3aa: CASGLGVHNEQFF
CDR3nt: TGTGCCAGCGGGCTGGGGGTCCACAATGAGCAGTTCTTC

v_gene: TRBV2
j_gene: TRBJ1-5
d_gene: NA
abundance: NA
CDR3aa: CASSDDVGQPQHF
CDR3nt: TGTGCCAGCAGTGACGACGTCGGGCAGCCCCAGCATTTT

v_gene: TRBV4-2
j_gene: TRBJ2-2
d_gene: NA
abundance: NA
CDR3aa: CASSQDLPGTGELFF
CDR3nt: TGTGCCAGCAGCCAAGATCTCCCGGGCACCGGGGAGCTGTTTTTT

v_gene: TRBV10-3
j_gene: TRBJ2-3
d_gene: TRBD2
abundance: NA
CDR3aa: CAISGTSGTDTQYF
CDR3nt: TGTGCCATCAGTGGGACTAGCGGAACAGATACGCAGTATTTT

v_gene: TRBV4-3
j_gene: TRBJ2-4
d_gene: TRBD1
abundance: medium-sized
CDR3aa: CASSQEPGQGADIQYF
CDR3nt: TGCGCCAGCAGCCAAGAGCCTGGACAGGGGGCCGACATTCAGTACTTC

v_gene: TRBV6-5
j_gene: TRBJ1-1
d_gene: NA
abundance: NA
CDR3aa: CASSSRGQSAFF
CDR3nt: TGTGCCAGCAGTTCCCGCGGGCAGTCGGCTTTCTTT